Listed below are T cell receptor beta chains from one sample, sequenced in a study of regulatory T cells in long-lasting Graves disease. TCRdb redid the calling of the multiplex PCR reads with MiXCR, one entry per CDR3 protein. Here the sample spans 200,000 to 250,000 distinct CDR3 sequences, about 18% being singletons. The sequenced sample was peripheral blood mononuclear cells (PBMCs), obtained at new diagnosis, from a patient treated with antithyroid drugs. The source is a female donor with Graves disease. The CDR3 runs from the conserved cysteine through the conserved F or W. A D gene is named only where the DNA matches it firmly. A clone size is listed for some rows: how often the clone was seen (once, few, many), or a class if it is expanded.

D,size,length,J,V,DNA,CDR3
-,-,10,TRBJ2-1,TRBV7-9,TGTGCCAGCAGGCTGGATGAGCAGTTCTTC,CASRLDEQFF
TRBD1,many,13,TRBJ1-2,TRBV5-1,TGCGCCAGCAGCTTCCAGGGGGCCATTGGCTACACCTTC,CASSFQGAIGYTF
-,few,15,TRBJ2-2,TRBV27,TGTGCCAGCAGTTTAATTTTTCGAGGAAACGGGGAGCTGTTTTTT,CASSLIFRGNGELFF
TRBD2,many,15,TRBJ2-7,TRBV14,TGTGCCAGCAGCCAGGACGGACTAGCGGGATCCGAGCAGTACTTC,CASSQDGLAGSEQYF
-,many,15,TRBJ1-2,TRBV3-1,TGTGCCAGCAGCCAAGATTCGCTAACAAACTATGGCTACACCTTC,CASSQDSLTNYGYTF
-,many,15,TRBJ1-3,TRBV6-5,TGTGCCAGCAGTTACTCGATAGGGGTTGGAAACACCATATATTTT,CASSYSIGVGNTIYF
-,-,11,TRBJ2-7,TRBV30,TGTGCCTGGAGTGTTCAGTTCGAGCAGTACTTC,CAWSVQFEQYF
-,many,15,TRBJ1-1,TRBV11-3,TGTGCCAGCAGCGGGCTGGGGGTATGGAACACTGAAGCTTTCTTT,CASSGLGVWNTEAFF
TRBD2,many,16,TRBJ2-3,TRBV20-1,TGCAGTGCTAGTAGGCCTAGCGGGGGATACACAGATACGCAGTATTTT,CSASRPSGGYTDTQYF
-,-,15,TRBJ2-1,TRBV4-3,TGCGCCAGCAGCCAAGAACGCAGGTCGAGGGATGAGCAGTTCTTC,CASSQERRSRDEQFF
-,many,14,TRBJ2-5,TRBV20-1,TGCAGTGCTAGAGTCCCCCCCGGGCAGGAGACCCAGTACTTC,CSARVPPGQETQYF
TRBD1,many,16,TRBJ2-7,TRBV18,TGTGCCAGCTCACCAGCTCTGGGACAGGGAACCTACGAGCAGTACTTC,CASSPALGQGTYEQYF
TRBD1,few,15,TRBJ1-2,TRBV5-6,TGTGCCAGCAGCTTGCCCCTGGACAGGGGGCAAAGCTACACCTTC,CASSLPLDRGQSYTF
-,many,13,TRBJ1-1,TRBV5-1,TGCGCCAGCAGCTTGGGGCTAGGCACTGAAGCTTTCTTT,CASSLGLGTEAFF
TRBD2,many,18,TRBJ2-7,TRBV7-8,TGTGCCAGCAGCTTAGCGGCTAGCGGGAGTATGAGCTCCTACGAGCAGTACTTC,CASSLAASGSMSSYEQYF
TRBD2,many,15,TRBJ2-5,TRBV5-1,TGCGCCAGCAGCCTATCTAGCGGGAGAGGTGGGACCCAGTACTTC,CASSLSSGRGGTQYF
-,many,15,TRBJ2-1,TRBV20-1,TGCAGTGCTAGAGATCTGGGGGAGTCGGACAATGAGCAGTTCTTC,CSARDLGESDNEQFF
-,few,11,TRBJ2-3,TRBV28,TGTGCCACCCGGGAGACGGATACGCAGTATTTT,CATRETDTQYF
TRBD1,many,15,TRBJ1-1,TRBV3-1,TGTGCCAGCAGCCGGAGAGGGACAGGGAACACTGAAGCTTTCTTT,CASSRRGTGNTEAFF
-,-,12,TRBJ1-2,TRBV10-2,TGCGCCAGCAGGGGCCTGTACTATGGCTACACCTTC,CASRGLYYGYTF
TRBD2,many,15,TRBJ2-2,TRBV10-3,TGTGCCATCAGTGCTGCGGGGGGGGACACCGGGGAGCTGTTTTTT,CAISAAGGDTGELFF
-,many,12,TRBJ2-7,TRBV7-9,TGTGCCAGCAGCCACGGAGGGGGCGAGCAGTACTTC,CASSHGGGEQYF
TRBD2,many,15,TRBJ2-1,TRBV6-2/TRBV6-3,TGTGCCAGCAGTGAAGGACTAGCGGTCTACAATGAGCAGTTCTTC,CASSEGLAVYNEQFF
TRBD2,many,15,TRBJ2-7,TRBV10-3,TGTGCCATCAGTGATGGGACTAGAGTTGGCTACGAGCAGTACTTC,CAISDGTRVGYEQYF
TRBD2,few,16,TRBJ2-2,TRBV7-9,TGTGCCAGCAGCCTCCGGACTAGCGCACGCACCGGGGAGCTGTTTTTT,CASSLRTSARTGELFF
-,many,13,TRBJ2-3,TRBV29-1,TGCAGCGTTGAAAAGGGATTTACAGATACGCAGTATTTT,CSVEKGFTDTQYF
TRBD1,many,15,TRBJ2-2,TRBV11-2,TGTGCCAGCAGCTCCTACAGGGGGCAAACCGGGGAGCTGTTTTTT,CASSSYRGQTGELFF
TRBD2,many,18,TRBJ2-4,TRBV24-1,TGTGCCACCAGTGATTTGCATTCAGCGGGAGGGCAGGGAAACATTCAGTACTTC,CATSDLHSAGGQGNIQYF
TRBD1,-,13,TRBJ1-1,TRBV18,TGTGCCAGCTCGCCGGGACAGCACACTGAAGCTTTCTTT,CASSPGQHTEAFF
-,many,14,TRBJ2-3,TRBV18,TGTGCCAGCTCACCACCGGTGGGGGAGGATACGCAGTATTTT,CASSPPVGEDTQYF
TRBD2,-,15,TRBJ2-5,TRBV27,TGTGCCAGCAGTCCATGGACTAGTGGGGGGGTGACCCAGTACTTC,CASSPWTSGGVTQYF